This section outlines one T cell receptor (beta chain) sequence together with its context. The antigen remains undetermined. These data come from a study of identifying expanded T cells in peripheral blood. No infections or other immune events were documented during collection. V shed 3 bases and J shed 6 bases, with 26 bases lying between them. Per germline, CDR1 SGHAT and CDR2 FQNNGV. CDR3 length: 19 amino acids. Here immunoSEQ multiplex PCR was the method, and the copy in TCRdb shows in-frame clones only, minus some. The repertoire holds over 85,000 clones, with roughly 81% as singletons. Regarding the study as a whole: Clone count variance between roughly 2-week samples rose with total template count. Over around two and four weeks, about 17 and 20 clones changed, versus approximately 1.1 between replicates.

This sequence joins TRBV11-2 and TRBJ1-4; D unresolved. The clonotype was recovered from a person between 18 and 69 years old in good health. Sequencing input: blood. CDR3 in amino acids: CASSLGGLGPVVWDEKLFF. The CDR3 nucleotides are TGTGCCAGCAGCTTGGGCGGTTTAGGACCGGTAGTATGGGATGAAAAACTGTTTTTT.